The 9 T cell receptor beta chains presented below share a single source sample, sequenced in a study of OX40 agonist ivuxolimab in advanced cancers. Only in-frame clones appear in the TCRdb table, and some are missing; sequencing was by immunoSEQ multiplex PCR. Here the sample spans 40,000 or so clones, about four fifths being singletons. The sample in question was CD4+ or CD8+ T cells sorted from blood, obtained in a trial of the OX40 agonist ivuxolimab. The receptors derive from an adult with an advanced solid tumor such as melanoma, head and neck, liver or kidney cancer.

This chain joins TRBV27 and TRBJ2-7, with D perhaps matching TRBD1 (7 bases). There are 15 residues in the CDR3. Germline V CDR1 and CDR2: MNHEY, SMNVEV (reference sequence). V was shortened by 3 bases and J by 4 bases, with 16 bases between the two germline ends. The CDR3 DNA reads TGTGCCAGCAGTTTTGGGGGGACAGCGGAATACGAGCAGTACTTC. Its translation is CASSFGGTAEYEQYF.

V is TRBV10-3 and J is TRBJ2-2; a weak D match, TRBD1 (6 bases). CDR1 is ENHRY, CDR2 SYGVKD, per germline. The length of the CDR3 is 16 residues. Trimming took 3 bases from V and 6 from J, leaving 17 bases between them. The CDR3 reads CAISDLGAGDPGELFF. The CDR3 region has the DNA TGTGCCATCAGTGATTTGGGGGCAGGGGATCCCGGGGAGCTGTTTTTT.

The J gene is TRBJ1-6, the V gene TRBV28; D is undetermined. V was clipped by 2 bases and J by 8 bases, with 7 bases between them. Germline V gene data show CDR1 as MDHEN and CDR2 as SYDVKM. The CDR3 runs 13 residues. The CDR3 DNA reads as TGTGCCAGCAGTTTAGTAGGGCATTCACCCCTCCACTTT. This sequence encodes CASSLVGHSPLHF.

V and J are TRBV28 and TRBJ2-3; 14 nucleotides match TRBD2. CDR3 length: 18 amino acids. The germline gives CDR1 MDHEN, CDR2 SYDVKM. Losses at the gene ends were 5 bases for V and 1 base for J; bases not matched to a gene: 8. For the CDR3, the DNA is TGTGCCAGCAGTCCCCCGGGACTAGCGGGAGTAGGCACAGATACGCAGTATTTT. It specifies CASSPPGLAGVGTDTQYF.

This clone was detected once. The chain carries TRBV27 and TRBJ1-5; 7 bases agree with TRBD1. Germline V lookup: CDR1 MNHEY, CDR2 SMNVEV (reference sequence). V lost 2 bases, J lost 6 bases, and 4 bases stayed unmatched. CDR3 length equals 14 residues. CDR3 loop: CASSLGQGGQPQHF. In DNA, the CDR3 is TGTGCCAGCAGTTTAGGGCAGGGGGGTCAGCCCCAGCATTTT.

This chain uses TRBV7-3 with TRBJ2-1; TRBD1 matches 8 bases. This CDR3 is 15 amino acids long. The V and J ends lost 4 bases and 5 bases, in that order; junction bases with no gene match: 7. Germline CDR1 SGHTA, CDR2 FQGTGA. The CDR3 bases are TGTGCCAGCAGCTCAGGGGGCTTTCCGCACAATGAGCAGTTCTTC. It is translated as CASSSGGFPHNEQFF.

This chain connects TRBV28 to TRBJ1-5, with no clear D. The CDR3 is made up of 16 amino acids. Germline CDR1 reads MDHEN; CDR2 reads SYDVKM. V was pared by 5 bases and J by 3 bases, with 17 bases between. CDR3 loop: CASSPDFRHINQPQHF. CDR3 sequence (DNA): TGTGCCAGCAGTCCTGACTTCCGACATATCAATCAGCCCCAGCATTTT.

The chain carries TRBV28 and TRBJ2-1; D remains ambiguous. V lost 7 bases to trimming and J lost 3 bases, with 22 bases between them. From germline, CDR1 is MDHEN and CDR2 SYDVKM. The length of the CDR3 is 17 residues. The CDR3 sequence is CASNRMGSGTLYNEQFF. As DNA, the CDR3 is TGTGCCAGCAATCGTATGGGTTCAGGAACTCTCTACAATGAGCAGTTCTTC. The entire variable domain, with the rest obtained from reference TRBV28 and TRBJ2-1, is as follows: DVKVTQSSRYLVKRTGEKVFLECVQDMDHENMFWYRQDPGLGLRLIYFSYDVKMKEKGDIPEGYSVSREKKERFSLILESASTNQTSMYLCASNRMGSGTLYNEQFFGPGTRLTVL.

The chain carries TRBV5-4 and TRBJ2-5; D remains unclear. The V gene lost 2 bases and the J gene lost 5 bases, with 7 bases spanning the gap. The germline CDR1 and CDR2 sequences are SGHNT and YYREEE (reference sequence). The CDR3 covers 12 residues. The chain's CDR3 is CASSFAGETQYF. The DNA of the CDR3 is TGTGCCAGCAGCTTCGCTGGGGAGACCCAGTACTTC.